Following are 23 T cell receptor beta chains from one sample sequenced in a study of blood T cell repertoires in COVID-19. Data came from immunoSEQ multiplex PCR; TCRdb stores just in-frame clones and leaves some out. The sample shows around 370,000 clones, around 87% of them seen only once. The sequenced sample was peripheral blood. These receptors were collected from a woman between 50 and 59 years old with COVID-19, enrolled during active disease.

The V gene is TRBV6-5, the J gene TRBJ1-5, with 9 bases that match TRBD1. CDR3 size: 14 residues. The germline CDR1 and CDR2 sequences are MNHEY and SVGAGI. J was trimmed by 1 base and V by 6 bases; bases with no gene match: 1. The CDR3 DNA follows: TGTGCCAGCAGGGACAGGGGCAGCAATCAGCCCCAGCATTTT. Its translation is CASRDRGSNQPQHF.

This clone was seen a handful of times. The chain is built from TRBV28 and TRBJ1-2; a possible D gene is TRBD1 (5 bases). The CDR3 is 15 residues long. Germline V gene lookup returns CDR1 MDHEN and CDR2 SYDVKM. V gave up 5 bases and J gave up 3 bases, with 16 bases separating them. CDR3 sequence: CASSPTEQVYYGYTF. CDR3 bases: TGTGCCAGCAGTCCAACTGAACAGGTCTACTATGGCTACACCTTC.

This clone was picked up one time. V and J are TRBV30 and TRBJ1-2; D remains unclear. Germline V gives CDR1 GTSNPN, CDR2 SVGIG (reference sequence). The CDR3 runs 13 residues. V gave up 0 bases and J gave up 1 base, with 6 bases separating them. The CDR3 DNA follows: TGTGCCTGGAGTGTACAGAATAACTATGGCTACACCTTC. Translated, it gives CAWSVQNNYGYTF.

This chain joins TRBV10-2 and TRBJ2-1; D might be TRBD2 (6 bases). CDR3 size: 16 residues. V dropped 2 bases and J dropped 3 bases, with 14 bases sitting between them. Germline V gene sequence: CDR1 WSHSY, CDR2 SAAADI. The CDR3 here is CASSEATSVYYNEQFF. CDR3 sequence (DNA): TGCGCCAGCAGTGAGGCGACTAGTGTATACTACAATGAGCAGTTCTTC.

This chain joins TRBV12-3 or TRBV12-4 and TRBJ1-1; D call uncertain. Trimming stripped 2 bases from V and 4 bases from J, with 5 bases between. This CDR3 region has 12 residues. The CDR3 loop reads CASSLQATEAFF. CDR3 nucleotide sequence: TGTGCCAGCAGTTTACAGGCCACTGAAGCTTTCTTT.

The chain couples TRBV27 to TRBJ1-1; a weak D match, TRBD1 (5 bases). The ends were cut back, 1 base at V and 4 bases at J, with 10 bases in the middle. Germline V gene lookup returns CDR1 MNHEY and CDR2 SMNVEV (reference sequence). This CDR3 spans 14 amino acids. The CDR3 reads CASSLLGEGTEAFF. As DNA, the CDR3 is TGTGCCAGCAGTTTATTGGGGGAGGGCACTGAAGCTTTCTTT.

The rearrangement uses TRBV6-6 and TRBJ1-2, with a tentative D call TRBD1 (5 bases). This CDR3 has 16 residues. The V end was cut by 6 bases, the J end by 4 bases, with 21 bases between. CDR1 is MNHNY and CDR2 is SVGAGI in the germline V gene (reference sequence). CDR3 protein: CASSRRRQSLAYGYTF. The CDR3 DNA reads TGTGCCAGCAGCCGACGTCGACAGTCTCTTGCCTATGGCTACACCTTC.

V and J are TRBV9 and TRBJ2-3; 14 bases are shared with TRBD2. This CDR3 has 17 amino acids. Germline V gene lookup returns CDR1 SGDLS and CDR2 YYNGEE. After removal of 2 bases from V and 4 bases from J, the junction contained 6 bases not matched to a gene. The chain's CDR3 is CASSVGTSGSLADTQYF. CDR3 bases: TGTGCCAGCAGCGTGGGGACTAGCGGGAGCCTGGCAGATACGCAGTATTTT.

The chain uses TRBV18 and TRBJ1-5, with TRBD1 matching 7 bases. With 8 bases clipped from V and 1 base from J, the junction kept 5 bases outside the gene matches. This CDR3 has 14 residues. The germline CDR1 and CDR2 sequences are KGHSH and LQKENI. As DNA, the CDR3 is TGTGCCAGCGCCAGGGGGGCAAGCAATCAGCCCCAGCATTTT. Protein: CASARGASNQPQHF.

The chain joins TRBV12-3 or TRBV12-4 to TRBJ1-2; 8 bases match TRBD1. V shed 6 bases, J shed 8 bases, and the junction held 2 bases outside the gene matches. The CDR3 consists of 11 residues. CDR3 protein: CASRTGDGYTF. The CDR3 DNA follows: TGTGCCAGCAGGACAGGGGACGGCTACACCTTC.

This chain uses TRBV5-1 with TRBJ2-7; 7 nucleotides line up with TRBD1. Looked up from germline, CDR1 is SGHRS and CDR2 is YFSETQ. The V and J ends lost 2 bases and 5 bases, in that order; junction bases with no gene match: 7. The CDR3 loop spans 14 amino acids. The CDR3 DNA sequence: TGCGCCAGCAGCTTATGGCAGGGGGACCACGAGCAGTACTTC. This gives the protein CASSLWQGDHEQYF.

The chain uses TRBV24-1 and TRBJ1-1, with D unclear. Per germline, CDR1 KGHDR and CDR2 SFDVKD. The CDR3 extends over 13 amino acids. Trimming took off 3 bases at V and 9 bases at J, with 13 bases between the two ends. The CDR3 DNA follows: TGTGCCACCAGTGATGGCGACCCCAGGCAAGCTTTCTTT. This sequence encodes CATSDGDPRQAFF.

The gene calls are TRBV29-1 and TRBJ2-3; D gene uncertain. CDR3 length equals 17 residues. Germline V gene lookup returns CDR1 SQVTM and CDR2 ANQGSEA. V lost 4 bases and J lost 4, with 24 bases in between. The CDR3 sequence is CSVAVFSEPTNSDTQYF. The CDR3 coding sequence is TGCAGCGTTGCGGTTTTTTCGGAACCGACAAATTCAGATACGCAGTATTTT.

In DNA, the CDR3 is TGTGCCAGCAGCTTAGATTCTAGCGGGAGCTTAAATACGCAGTATTTT. Translated: CASSLDSSGSLNTQYF. The genes are TRBV7-8 and TRBJ2-3; the match to TRBD2 covers 10 bases. After removal of 1 base from V and 7 bases from J, the junction contained 8 bases not matched to a gene. The length of the CDR3 is 16 residues. CDR1 is SGHVS and CDR2 is FQNEAQ in the germline V gene.

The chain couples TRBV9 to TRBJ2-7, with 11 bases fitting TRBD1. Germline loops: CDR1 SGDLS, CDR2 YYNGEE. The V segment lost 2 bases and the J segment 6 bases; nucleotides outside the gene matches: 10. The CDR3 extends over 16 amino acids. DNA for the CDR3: TGTGCCAGCAGCGTCCAAGGGACAGGGGGTTTGGGCGAGCAGTACTTC. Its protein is CASSVQGTGGLGEQYF.

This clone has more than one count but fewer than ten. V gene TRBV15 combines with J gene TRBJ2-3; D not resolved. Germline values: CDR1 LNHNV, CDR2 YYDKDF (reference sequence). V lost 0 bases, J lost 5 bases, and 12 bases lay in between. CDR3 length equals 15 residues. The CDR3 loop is CATSRDTALRDTQYF. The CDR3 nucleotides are TGTGCCACCAGCAGAGATACAGCTCTAAGAGATACGCAGTATTTT.

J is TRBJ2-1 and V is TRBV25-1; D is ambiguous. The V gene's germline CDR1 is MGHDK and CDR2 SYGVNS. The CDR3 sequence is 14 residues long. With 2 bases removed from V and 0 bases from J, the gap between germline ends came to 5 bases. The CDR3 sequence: CASSELPSYNEQFF. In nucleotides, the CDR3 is TGTGCCAGCAGTGAACTACCCTCCTACAATGAGCAGTTCTTC.

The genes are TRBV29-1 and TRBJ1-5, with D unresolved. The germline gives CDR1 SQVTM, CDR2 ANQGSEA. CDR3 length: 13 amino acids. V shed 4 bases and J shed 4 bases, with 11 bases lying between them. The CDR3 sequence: CSVGGMANQPQHF. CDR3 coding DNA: TGCAGCGTTGGAGGTATGGCGAATCAGCCCCAGCATTTT.

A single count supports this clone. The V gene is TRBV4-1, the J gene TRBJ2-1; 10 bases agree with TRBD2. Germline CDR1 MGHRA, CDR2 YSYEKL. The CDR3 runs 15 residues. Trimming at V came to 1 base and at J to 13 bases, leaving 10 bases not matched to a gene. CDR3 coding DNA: TGCGCCAGCAGCCAAGCGTTTACCGGGACTAGCGAACAGTTCTTC. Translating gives CASSQAFTGTSEQFF.

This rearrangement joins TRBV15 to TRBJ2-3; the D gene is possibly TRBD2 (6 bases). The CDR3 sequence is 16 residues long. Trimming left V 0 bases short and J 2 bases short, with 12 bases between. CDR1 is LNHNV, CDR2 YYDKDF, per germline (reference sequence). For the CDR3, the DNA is TGTGCCACCAGCAGAGAAGGCGGGACTCTCACAGATACGCAGTATTTT. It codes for CATSREGGTLTDTQYF.

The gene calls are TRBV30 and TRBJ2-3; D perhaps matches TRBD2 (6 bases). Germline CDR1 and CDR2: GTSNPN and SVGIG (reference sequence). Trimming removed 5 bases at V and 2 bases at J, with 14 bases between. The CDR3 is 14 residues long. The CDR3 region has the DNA TGTGCCTGGTCTTCGGGACTTTCCACAGATACGCAGTATTTT. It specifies CAWSSGLSTDTQYF.

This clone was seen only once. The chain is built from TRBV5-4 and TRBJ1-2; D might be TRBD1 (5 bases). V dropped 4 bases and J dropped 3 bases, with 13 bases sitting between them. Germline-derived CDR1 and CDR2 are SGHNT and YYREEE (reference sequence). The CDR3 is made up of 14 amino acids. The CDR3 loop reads CASSPLEGYYGYTF. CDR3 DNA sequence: TGTGCCAGCAGCCCCCTGGAGGGGTACTATGGCTACACCTTC.

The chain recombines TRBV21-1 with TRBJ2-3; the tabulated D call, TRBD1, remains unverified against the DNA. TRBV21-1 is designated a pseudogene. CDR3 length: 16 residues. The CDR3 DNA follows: TGTGCCAGCAGCAAAGTAACCTTTTCCCACAGATACACGCAGTATTTT. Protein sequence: CASSKVTFSHRYTQYF.